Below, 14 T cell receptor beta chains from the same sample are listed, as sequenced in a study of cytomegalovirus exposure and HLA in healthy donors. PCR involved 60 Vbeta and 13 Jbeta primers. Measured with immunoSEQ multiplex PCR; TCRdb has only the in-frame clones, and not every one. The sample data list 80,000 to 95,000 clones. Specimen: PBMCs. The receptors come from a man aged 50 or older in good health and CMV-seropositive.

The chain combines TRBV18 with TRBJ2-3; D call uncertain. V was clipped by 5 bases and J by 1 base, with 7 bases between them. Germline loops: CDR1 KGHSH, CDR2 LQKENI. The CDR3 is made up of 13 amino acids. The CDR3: CASSLVGTDTQYF. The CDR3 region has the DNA TGTGCCAGCTCATTAGTTGGCACAGATACGCAGTATTTT.

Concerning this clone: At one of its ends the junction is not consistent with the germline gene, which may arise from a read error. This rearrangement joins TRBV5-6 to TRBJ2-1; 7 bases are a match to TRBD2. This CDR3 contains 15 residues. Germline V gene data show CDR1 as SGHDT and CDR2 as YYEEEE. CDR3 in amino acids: CASSLEGLPYKEQFF. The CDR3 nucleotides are TGTGCCAGCAGCTTGGAGGGACTACCGTACAAGGAGCAGTTCTTC.

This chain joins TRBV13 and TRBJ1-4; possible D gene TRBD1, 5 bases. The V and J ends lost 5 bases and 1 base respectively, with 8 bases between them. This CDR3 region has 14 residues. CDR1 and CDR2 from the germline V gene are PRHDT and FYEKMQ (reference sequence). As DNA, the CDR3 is TGTGCCAGCAGCATCGGGGGAACTAATGAAAAACTGTTTTTT. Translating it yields CASSIGGTNEKLFF.

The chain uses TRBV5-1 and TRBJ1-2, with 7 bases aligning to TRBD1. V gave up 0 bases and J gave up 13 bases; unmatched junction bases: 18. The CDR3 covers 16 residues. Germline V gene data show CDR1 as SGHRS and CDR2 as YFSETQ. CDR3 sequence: CASSLAMTGPNYGGTF. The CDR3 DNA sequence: TGCGCCAGCAGCTTGGCGATGACAGGGCCGAATTATGGCGGCACCTTC.

CDR3 in DNA: TGTGCCAGCAGCATCGAACTAGCGGGTGGCTACGAGCAGTACTTC. The encoded protein is CASSIELAGGYEQYF. This rearrangement joins TRBV5-4 to TRBJ2-7, with 9 bases matching TRBD2. The germline V gene has CDR1 SGHNT and CDR2 YYREEE (reference sequence). The CDR3 extends over 15 amino acids. The V and J ends lost 4 bases and 3 bases, in that order; junction bases with no gene match: 8.

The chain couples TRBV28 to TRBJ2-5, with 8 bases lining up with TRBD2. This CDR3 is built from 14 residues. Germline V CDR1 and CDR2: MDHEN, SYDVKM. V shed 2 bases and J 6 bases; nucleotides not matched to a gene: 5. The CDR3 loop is CASSLPGGGQTQYF. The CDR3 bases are TGTGCCAGCAGTTTACCCGGGGGGGGACAGACCCAGTACTTC.

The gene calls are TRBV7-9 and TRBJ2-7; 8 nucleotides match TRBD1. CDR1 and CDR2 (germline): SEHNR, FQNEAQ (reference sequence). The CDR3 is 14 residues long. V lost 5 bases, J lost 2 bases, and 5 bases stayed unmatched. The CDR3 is CASSPGQAAYEQYF. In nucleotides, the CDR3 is TGTGCCAGCAGCCCGGGACAGGCTGCCTACGAGCAGTACTTC.

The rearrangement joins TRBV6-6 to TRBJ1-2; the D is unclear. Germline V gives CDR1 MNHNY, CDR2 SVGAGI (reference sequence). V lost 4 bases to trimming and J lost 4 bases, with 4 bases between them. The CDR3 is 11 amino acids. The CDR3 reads CASSSLYGYTF. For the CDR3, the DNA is TGTGCCAGCAGTTCTCTCTATGGCTACACCTTC.

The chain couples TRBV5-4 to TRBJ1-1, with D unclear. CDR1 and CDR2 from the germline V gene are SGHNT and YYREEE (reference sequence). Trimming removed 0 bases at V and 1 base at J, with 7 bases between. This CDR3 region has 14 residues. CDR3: CASSLVAKNTEAFF. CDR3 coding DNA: TGTGCCAGCAGCTTGGTCGCGAAGAACACTGAAGCTTTCTTT.

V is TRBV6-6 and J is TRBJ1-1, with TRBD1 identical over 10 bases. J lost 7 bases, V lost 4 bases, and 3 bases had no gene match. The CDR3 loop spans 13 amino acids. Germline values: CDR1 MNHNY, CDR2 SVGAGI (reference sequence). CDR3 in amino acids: CASSWDRGFEAFF. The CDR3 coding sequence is TGTGCCAGCAGTTGGGACAGGGGATTTGAAGCTTTCTTT.

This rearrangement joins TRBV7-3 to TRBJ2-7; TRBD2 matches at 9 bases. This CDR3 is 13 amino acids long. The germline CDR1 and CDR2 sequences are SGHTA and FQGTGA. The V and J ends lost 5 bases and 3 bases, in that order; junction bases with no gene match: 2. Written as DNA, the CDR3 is TGTGCCAGCAGCCTTAGCGGGAGCTACGAGCAGTACTTC. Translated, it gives CASSLSGSYEQYF.

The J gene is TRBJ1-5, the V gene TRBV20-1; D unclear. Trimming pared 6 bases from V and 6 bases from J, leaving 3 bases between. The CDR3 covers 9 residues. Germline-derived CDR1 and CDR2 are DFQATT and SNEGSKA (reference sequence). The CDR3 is CSAGQPQHF. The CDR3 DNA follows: TGCAGTGCCGGTCAGCCCCAGCATTTT.

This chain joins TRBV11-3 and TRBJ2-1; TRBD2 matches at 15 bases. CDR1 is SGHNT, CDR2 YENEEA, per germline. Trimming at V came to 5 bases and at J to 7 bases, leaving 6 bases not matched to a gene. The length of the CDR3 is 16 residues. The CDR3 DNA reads TGTGCCAGCAGCATCCGGACTAGCGGGAGGGCGAATGAGCAGTTCTTC. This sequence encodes CASSIRTSGRANEQFF.

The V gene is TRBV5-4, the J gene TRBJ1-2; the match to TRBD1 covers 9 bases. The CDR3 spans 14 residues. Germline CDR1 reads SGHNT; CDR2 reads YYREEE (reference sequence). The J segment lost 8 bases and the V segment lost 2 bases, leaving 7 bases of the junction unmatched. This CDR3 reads CASSLPGTGKGYTF. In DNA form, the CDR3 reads TGTGCCAGCAGCTTACCTGGGACAGGGAAAGGCTACACCTTC.